The T cell receptor (beta chain) under discussion was sequenced for a study of blood T cell repertoires in COVID-19. Study details: Donors in the United States, Italy and Spain gave samples during acute or convalescent COVID-19.

TCRdb's copy holds only in-frame clones and misses some; the assay was immunoSEQ multiplex PCR. The table has 150,000 to 200,000 clones, under 90% seen once. CDR1 and CDR2 from the germline V gene are LNHDA and SQIVND (reference sequence). V lost 9 bases and J 1 base, leaving 16 bases between the germline ends. This CDR3 is built from 14 residues. This receptor was obtained from a person in their 70s with COVID-19, enrolled during active disease. Sample: peripheral blood. V gene TRBV19 combines with J gene TRBJ2-7; perhaps TRBD1 as D (6 bases). CDR3 bases: TGTGCCAGCGCCAGGGGTGGGGATTCCTACGAGCAGTACTTC. It codes for CASARGGDSYEQYF.